This T cell receptor beta chain was sequenced during a study of radiation and T cells in renal cell carcinoma. Libraries were prepared by immunoSEQ multiplex PCR; TCRdb keeps only in-frame clonotypes and omits some of them. The sample holds about 160,000 clones; about 87% are singletons and the top ten take roughly 4%. Indicated time point: baseline pretreatment blood. Treatment given: 15 Gy SBRT to primary tumor, nephrectomy 4 weeks later. Trimming took off 2 bases at V and 1 base at J, with 2 bases between the two ends. The germline CDR1 and CDR2 sequences are SGHDT and YYEEEE. The CDR3 totals 12 residues.

This TCR derives from a woman between 70 and 85 years old with renal cell carcinoma. The chain carries TRBV5-6 and TRBJ2-3; no reliable D call. The sequencing used blood, collected from a patient whose treatment included radiotherapy and nephrectomy. CDR3 in amino acids: CASSLRTDTQYF. DNA of the CDR3: TGTGCCAGCAGCTTACGCACAGATACGCAGTATTTT.